This TCR beta chain was sequenced in a study of shared clonotypes between healthy human individuals. J was trimmed by 7 bases and V by 5 bases; bases with no gene match: 9. Germline CDR1 is LNHDA and CDR2 is SQIVND (reference sequence). This CDR3 has 15 residues. TCRdb keeps only in-frame clones here, not all; method: immunoSEQ multiplex PCR. The table lists some 2.4 million clones, over 85% of them singletons, with about 0.39% in the top ten. The origin of this receptor is a man between 18 and 29 years old in good health. Some clones in this sample may be carry-over from other donors' samples. V is TRBV19 and J is TRBJ2-2, with 8 bases lining up with TRBD1. The sequencing sample was made of naive CD4+ T cells from PBMCs. Subset reported: CD45RA+ positively selected. The CDR3 sequence is CASSVRTGPLGELFF. The CDR3, as DNA: TGTGCCAGTAGTGTCCGGACAGGGCCCCTCGGGGAGCTGTTTTTT.